These 15 T cell receptor beta chains share one sample of origin, sequenced in a study of beta chain features in type 1 diabetes. The isolated RNA, all of it, was reverse transcribed, so expressed TCRB transcripts were what got sequenced. The method was immunoSEQ multiplex PCR; TCRdb's version includes in-frame clones alone and lacks a portion of them. The repertoire holds 350,000 or so clones, 15% to 20% seen once, with around 0.045% in the top ten. Sequences were obtained from naive CD4+ T cells from blood. The receptors shown here come from a woman aged 18-29 years in good health.

This rearrangement joins TRBV5-6 to TRBJ1-2, with TRBD1 as a possible D gene (6 bases). V was shortened by 0 bases and J by 4 bases, with 16 bases between the two germline ends. This CDR3 contains 16 residues. CDR1 and CDR2 from the germline V gene are SGHDT and YYEEEE. CDR3 region: CASSLARYRASYGYTF. CDR3 DNA sequence: TGTGCCAGCAGCTTGGCTAGGTACAGGGCCTCCTATGGCTACACCTTC.

This clone was seen a handful of times. V usage is TRBV18 and J usage is TRBJ1-1; D remains unclear. CDR3 length: 14 amino acids. In germline, CDR1 is KGHSH, CDR2 LQKENI. V was cut by 3 bases and J by 3 bases, with 11 bases left in between. CDR3 in amino acids: CASSPELEDTEAFF. For the CDR3, the DNA is TGTGCCAGCTCACCCGAATTAGAGGACACTGAAGCTTTCTTT. The entire variable domain, with the rest obtained from reference TRBV18 and TRBJ1-1, is as follows: NAGVMQNPRHLVRRRGQEARLRCSPMKGHSHVYWYRQLPEEGLKFMVYLQKENIIDESGMPKERFSAEFPKEGPSILRIQQVVRGDSAAYFCASSPELEDTEAFFGQGTRLTVV.

This clone was counted between two and nine times. The rearrangement joins TRBV20-1 to TRBJ1-2; no definite D call. In germline, CDR1 is DFQATT, CDR2 SNEGSKA (reference sequence). The length of the CDR3 is 10 residues. Between the trimmed V and J ends, which lost 3 bases and 8 bases, there was a span of 7 bases. The CDR3 region is CSARLRGYTF. CDR3 nucleotides: TGCAGTGCTAGGCTGAGGGGCTACACCTTC.

This clone has just a few counts. This chain joins TRBV23-1 and TRBJ2-7; D ambiguous. TRBV23-1 is known as an ORF, though its function is uncertain. The CDR3 covers 11 residues. Trimming took off 10 bases at V and 2 bases at J, with 9 bases between the two ends. The CDR3 DNA sequence: TGCGCCACGACTGAAACCTACGAGCAGTACTTC. It specifies CATTETYEQYF.

J is TRBJ2-5 and V is TRBV9; 7 nucleotides line up with TRBD2. V trimming: 0 bases; J trimming: 0 bases; junction bases outside the gene matches: 11. CDR3 length: 18 residues. Germline loops: CDR1 SGDLS, CDR2 YYNGEE. CDR3 residues: CASSVAGGGVMNQETQYF. DNA for the CDR3: TGTGCCAGCAGCGTAGCGGGAGGAGGGGTAATGAACCAAGAGACCCAGTACTTC.

This clone was detected only a few times. The chain employs TRBV6-5 and TRBJ2-2, with D possibly TRBD1 on 5 matching bases. V dropped 6 bases and J dropped 6 bases, with 11 bases sitting between them. Germline V gene lookup returns CDR1 MNHEY and CDR2 SVGAGI. CDR3 length: 13 residues. The CDR3 region is CASRARESGELFF. CDR3 DNA: TGTGCCAGCAGGGCCAGGGAATCCGGGGAGCTGTTTTTT.

This clone was found a few times. The genes are TRBV7-2 and TRBJ2-1; 9 bases agree with TRBD2. V lost 6 bases and J lost 5; bases outside the gene matches: 5. CDR3 size: 14 residues. The germline gives CDR1 SGHTA, CDR2 FQGNSA. In DNA form, the CDR3 reads TGTGCCAGCAGACCTAGCGGGGCTAACAATGAGCAGTTCTTC. This gives the protein CASRPSGANNEQFF.

This clone was observed a few times. The rearrangement joins TRBV2 to TRBJ2-7; 8 positions agree with TRBD2. Germline CDR1 reads SNHLY; CDR2 reads FYNNEI. This CDR3 has 13 residues. Trimming removed 6 bases from V and 0 bases from J; junction bases left unmatched: 1. For the CDR3, the DNA is TGTGCCAGCAGGAGCGGGAGCTCCTACGAGCAGTACTTC. Its translation is CASRSGSSYEQYF.

This chain uses TRBV5-4 with TRBJ2-3, with TRBD1 as a possible D gene (5 bases). CDR1 and CDR2 (germline): SGHNT, YYREEE (reference sequence). This CDR3 spans 15 amino acids. V lost 0 bases to trimming and J lost 2 bases, with 10 bases between them. The chain's CDR3 is CASSLVAGFTDTQYF. CDR3 in DNA: TGTGCCAGCAGCTTGGTGGCAGGGTTCACAGATACGCAGTATTTT.

This clone occurred a few times. The rearrangement joins TRBV7-3 to TRBJ2-2; possible D gene TRBD2, 6 bases. The CDR3 spans 14 residues. Germline CDR1 SGHTA, CDR2 FQGTGA. Trimming pared 1 base from V and 6 bases from J, leaving 9 bases between. CDR3 DNA: TGTGCCAGCAGCTTAAGTGCTAGCGCCGGGGAGCTGTTTTTT. Protein product: CASSLSASAGELFF.

The chain has TRBV18 and TRBJ2-7; perhaps TRBD1 as D (6 bases). Per the germline V gene, CDR1 is KGHSH and CDR2 is LQKENI. This CDR3 has 14 amino acids. V gave up 0 bases and J gave up 0 bases, with 6 bases separating them. DNA for the CDR3: TGTGCCAGCTCACCACCGGACAGCTCCTACGAGCAGTACTTC. Its translation is CASSPPDSSYEQYF.

The table lists this clone with a few counts. This rearrangement joins TRBV15 to TRBJ2-3; possibly TRBD2 for D (7 bases). The germline CDR1 and CDR2 sequences are LNHNV and YYDKDF (reference sequence). This CDR3 comprises 14 residues. Between the trimmed V and J ends, which lost 6 bases and 7 bases, there was a span of 17 bases. CDR3 bases: TGTGCCACCAGGGGAGGGGGATCTTCGTATACGCAGTATTTT. As protein: CATRGGGSSYTQYF.

This clone turned up a few times. Other DNA sequences of this sample code for an identical CDR3. The rearrangement links TRBV11-2 to TRBJ2-3; D uncertain. V lost 5 bases and J lost 2, with 5 bases in between. CDR1 is SGHAT, CDR2 FQNNGV, per germline. This CDR3 has 12 residues. CDR3 nucleotides: TGTGCCAGCAGCCCTTTCACAGATACGCAGTATTTT. It encodes CASSPFTDTQYF.

This clone was seen more than once but under ten times. The chain uses TRBV6-4 and TRBJ1-1, with D possibly being TRBD1 (6 bases). V was shortened by 6 bases and J by 12 bases, with 17 bases between the two germline ends. This CDR3 is 12 amino acids long. Germline CDR1 reads MRHNA; CDR2 reads SNTAGT. The DNA for the CDR3 is TGTGCCAGCAGCACAGGGCAGGGGATGACTTTCTTT. Its translation is CASSTGQGMTFF.

This clone was counted once. The chain uses TRBV30 and TRBJ2-1; 7 bases align to TRBD2. Germline V gene lookup returns CDR1 GTSNPN and CDR2 SVGIG (reference sequence). The junction had 4 bases not matched to a gene; V was cut back by 1 base and J by 4 bases. This CDR3 comprises 14 residues. CDR3 loop: CAWSGISGYNEQFF. In DNA, the CDR3 is TGTGCCTGGAGTGGTATTAGCGGGTACAATGAGCAGTTCTTC.